The 3 T cell receptor beta chains below come from one sample, sequenced in a study of human T cells and chemical hapten exposure. TCRdb processed the RACE reads anew with MiXCR; each CDR3 protein has one entry. This sample has some 91,000 distinct CDR3 sequences; roughly 12% occur once, and the top ten carry over 2%. Time point described: patch test 1, 2 weeks after DPC sensitization. Specified treatment: therapeutic diphenylcyclopropenone sensitization with weekly scalp DPC. The sequencing used whole blood, collected in connection with sensitization to the hapten diphenylcyclopropenone (DPC). The source is a woman between 35 and 50 years old with alopecia areata. Some clones in this sample may be carry-over from other donors' samples.

This clonotype was found many times. This chain joins TRBV4-1 and TRBJ2-2, with D hard to call. CDR1 and CDR2 (germline): MGHRA, YSYEKL. The CDR3 is 17 residues long. V lost 1 base and J lost 8, with 20 bases in between. CDR3 sequence reads: CASSQGRLGTARGELFF. The CDR3 DNA reads TGCGCCAGCAGCCAAGGACGTCTGGGCACTGCAAGAGGGGAGCTGTTTTTT.

This clonotype has at least ten counts. The chain carries TRBV24-1 and TRBJ2-5, with 8 nucleotides matching TRBD1. After removal of 2 bases from V and 2 bases from J, the junction contained 6 bases not matched to a gene. The V gene's germline CDR1 is KGHDR and CDR2 SFDVKD. The CDR3 covers 16 residues. For the CDR3, the DNA is TGTGCCACCAGTGATTCAAGACAGGGGCTTCAAGAGACCCAGTACTTC. It translates to CATSDSRQGLQETQYF.

This clonotype appeared a few times. V usage is TRBV12-3 or TRBV12-4 and J usage is TRBJ1-1; TRBD1 agrees at 8 bases. Trimming removed 5 bases from V and 1 base from J; junction bases left unmatched: 6. The CDR3 length is 15 residues. The CDR3 sequence: CASSITGTGNTEAFF. The CDR3 region has the DNA TGTGCCAGCAGTATCACCGGGACAGGGAACACTGAAGCTTTCTTT.